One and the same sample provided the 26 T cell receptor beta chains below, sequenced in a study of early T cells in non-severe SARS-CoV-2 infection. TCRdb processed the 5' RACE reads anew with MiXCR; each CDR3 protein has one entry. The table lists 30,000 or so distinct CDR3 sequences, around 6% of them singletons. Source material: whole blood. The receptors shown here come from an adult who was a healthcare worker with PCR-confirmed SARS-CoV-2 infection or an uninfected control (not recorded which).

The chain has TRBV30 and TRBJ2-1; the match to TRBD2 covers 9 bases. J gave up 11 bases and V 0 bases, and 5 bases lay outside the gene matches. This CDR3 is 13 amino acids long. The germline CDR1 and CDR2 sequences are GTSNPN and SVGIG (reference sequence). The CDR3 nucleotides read TGTGCCTGGAGTGTAGGACTAGCGAACCAGCAGTTCTTC. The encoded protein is CAWSVGLANQQFF.

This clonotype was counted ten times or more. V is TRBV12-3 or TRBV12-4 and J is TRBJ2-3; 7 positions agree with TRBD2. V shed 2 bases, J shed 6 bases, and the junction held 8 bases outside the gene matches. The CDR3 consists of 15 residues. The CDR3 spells CASSLRTRRGDTQYF. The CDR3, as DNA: TGTGCCAGCAGTTTACGGACTAGGCGGGGGGATACGCAGTATTTT.

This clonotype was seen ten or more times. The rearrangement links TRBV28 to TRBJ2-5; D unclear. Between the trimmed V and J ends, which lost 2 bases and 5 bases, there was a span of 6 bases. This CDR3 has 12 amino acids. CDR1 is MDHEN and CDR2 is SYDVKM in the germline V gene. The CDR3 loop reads CASSLISETQYF. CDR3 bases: TGTGCCAGCAGTTTAATCTCGGAGACCCAGTACTTC.

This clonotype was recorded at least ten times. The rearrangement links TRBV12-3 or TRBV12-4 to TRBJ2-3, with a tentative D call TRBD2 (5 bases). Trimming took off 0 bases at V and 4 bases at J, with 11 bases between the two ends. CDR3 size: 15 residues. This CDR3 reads CASSLARVRADTQYF. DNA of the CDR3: TGTGCCAGCAGTTTAGCGCGGGTCCGGGCAGATACGCAGTATTTT.

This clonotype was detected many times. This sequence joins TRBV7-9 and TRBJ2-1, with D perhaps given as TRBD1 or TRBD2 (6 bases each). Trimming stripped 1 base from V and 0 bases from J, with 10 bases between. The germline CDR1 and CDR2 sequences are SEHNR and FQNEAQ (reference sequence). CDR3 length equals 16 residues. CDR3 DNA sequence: TGTGCCAGCAGCTTAGTGTGGGGGGCCTCCTACAATGAGCAGTTCTTC. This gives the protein CASSLVWGASYNEQFF. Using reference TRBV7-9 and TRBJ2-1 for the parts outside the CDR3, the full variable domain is DTGVSQNPRHKITKRGQNVTFRCDPISEHNRLYWYRQTLGQGPEFLTYFQNEAQLEKSRLLSDRFSAERPKGSFSTLEIQRTEQGDSAMYLCASSLVWGASYNEQFFGPGTRLTVL.

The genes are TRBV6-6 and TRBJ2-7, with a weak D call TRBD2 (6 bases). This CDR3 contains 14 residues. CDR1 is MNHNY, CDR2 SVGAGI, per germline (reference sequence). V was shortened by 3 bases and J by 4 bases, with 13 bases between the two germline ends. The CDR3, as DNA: TGTGCCAGCAGTTATTCCGGGACTCAGTACGAGCAGTACTTC. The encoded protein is CASSYSGTQYEQYF.

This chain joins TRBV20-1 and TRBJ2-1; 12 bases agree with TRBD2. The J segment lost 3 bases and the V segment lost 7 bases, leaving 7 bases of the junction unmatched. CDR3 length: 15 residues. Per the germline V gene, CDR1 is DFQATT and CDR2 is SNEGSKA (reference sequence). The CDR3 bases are TGCAGTGTCACCCCGACTAGCGGGGGCTACAATGAGCAGTTCTTC. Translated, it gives CSVTPTSGGYNEQFF.

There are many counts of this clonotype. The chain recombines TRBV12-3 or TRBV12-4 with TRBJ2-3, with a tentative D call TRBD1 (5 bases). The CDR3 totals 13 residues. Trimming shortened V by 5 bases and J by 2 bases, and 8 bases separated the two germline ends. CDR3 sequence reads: CASSPQDTDTQYF. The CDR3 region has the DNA TGTGCCAGCAGTCCACAGGACACAGATACGCAGTATTTT.

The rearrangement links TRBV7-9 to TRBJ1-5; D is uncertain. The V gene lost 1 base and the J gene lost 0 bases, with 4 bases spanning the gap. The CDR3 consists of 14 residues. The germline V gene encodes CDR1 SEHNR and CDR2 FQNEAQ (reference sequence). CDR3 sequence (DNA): TGTGCCAGCAGCTTAGAGGGTAGCAATCAGCCCCAGCATTTT. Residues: CASSLEGSNQPQHF.

CDR3 in DNA: TGTGCCAGCAGCTCCGAAGGGGCCGGGGAGCTGTTTTTT. It specifies CASSSEGAGELFF. This chain connects TRBV7-3 to TRBJ2-2, with D possibly TRBD1 on 5 matching bases. Germline-derived CDR1 and CDR2 are SGHTA and FQGTGA. CDR3 length equals 13 residues. The V and J ends lost 4 bases and 6 bases respectively, with 9 bases between them.

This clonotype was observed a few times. The DNA for the CDR3 is TGTGCCAGCAGTCGGACTAGGGGGAATGAGCAGTTCTTC. It translates to CASSRTRGNEQFF. J is TRBJ2-1 and V is TRBV6-1, with D tentatively TRBD2 (7 bases). The V end was cut by 5 bases, the J end by 7 bases, with 12 bases between. Per the germline V gene, CDR1 is MNHNS and CDR2 is SASEGT. The CDR3 length is 13 residues.

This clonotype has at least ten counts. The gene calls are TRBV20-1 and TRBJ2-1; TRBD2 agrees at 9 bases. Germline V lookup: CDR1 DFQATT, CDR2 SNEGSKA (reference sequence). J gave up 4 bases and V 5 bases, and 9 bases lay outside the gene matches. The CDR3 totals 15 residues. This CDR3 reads CSALPMTSGYNEQFF. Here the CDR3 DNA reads TGCAGTGCTCTTCCAATGACTAGCGGATACAATGAGCAGTTCTTC.

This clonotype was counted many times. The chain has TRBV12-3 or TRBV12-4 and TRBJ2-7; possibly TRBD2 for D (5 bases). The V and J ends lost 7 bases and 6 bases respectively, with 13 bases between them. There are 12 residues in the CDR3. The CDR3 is CASTMEVGEQYF. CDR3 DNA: TGTGCCAGCACCATGGAGGTGGGCGAGCAGTACTTC.

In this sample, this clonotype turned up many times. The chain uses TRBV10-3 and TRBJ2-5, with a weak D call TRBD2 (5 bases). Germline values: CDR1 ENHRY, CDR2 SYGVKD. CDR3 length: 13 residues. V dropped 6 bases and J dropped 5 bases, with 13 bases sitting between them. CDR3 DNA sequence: TGTGCCATCAGACTGGACTCTACTGAGACCCAGTACTTC. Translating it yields CAIRLDSTETQYF.

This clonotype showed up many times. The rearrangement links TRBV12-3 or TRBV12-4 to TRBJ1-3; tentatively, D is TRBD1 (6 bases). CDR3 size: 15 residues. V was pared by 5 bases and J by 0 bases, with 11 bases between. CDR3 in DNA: TGTGCCAGCAGTCCCGGGACACCCTCTGGAAACACCATATATTTT. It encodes CASSPGTPSGNTIYF.

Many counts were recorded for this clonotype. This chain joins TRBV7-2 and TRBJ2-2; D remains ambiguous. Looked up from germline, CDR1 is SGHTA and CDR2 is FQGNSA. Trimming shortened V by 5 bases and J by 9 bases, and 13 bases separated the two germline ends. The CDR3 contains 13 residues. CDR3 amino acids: CASSPNGPRELFF. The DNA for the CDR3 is TGTGCCAGCAGCCCGAATGGCCCCCGGGAGCTGTTTTTT. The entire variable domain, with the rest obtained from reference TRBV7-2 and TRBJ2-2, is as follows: GAGVSQSPSNKVTEKGKDVELRCDPISGHTALYWYRQSLGQGLEFLIYFQGNSAPDKSGLPSDRFSAERTGGSVSTLTIQRTQQEDSAVYLCASSPNGPRELFFGEGSRLTVL.

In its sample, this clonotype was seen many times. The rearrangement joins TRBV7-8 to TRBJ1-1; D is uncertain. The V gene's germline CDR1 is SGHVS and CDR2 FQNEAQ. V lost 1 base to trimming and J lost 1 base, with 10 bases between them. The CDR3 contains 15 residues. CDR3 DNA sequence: TGTGCCAGCAGCTTAGTAACCTTCGAGAACACTGAAGCTTTCTTT. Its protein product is CASSLVTFENTEAFF.

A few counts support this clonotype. This CDR3 is CSVEGPMNTEAFF. For the CDR3, the DNA is TGCAGCGTTGAGGGGCCTATGAACACTGAAGCTTTCTTT. The chain joins TRBV29-1 to TRBJ1-1, with D possibly being TRBD1 (5 bases). In germline, CDR1 is SQVTM, CDR2 ANQGSEA. The CDR3 spans 13 residues. Trimming stripped 3 bases from V and 0 bases from J, with 8 bases between. Full variable domain (remainder filled in from reference TRBV29-1 and TRBJ1-1): SAVISQKPSRDICQRGTSLTIQCQVDSQVTMMFWYRQQPGQSLTLIATANQGSEATYESGFVIDKFPISRPNLTFSTLTVSNMSPEDSSIYLCSVEGPMNTEAFFGQGTRLTVV.

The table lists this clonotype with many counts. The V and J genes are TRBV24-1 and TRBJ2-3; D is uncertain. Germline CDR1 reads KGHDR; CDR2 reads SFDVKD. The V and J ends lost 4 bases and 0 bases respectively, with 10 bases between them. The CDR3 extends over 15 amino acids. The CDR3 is CATSDYRGSTDTQYF. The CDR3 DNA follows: TGTGCCACCAGTGACTATCGCGGCAGCACAGATACGCAGTATTTT.

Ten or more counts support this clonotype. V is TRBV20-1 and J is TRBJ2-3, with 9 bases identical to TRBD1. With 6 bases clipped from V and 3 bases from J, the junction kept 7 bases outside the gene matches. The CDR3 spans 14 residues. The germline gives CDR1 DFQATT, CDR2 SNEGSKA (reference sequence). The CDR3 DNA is TGCAGTGCCCCCCAGACAGGGGGAACAGATACGCAGTATTTT. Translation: CSAPQTGGTDTQYF.

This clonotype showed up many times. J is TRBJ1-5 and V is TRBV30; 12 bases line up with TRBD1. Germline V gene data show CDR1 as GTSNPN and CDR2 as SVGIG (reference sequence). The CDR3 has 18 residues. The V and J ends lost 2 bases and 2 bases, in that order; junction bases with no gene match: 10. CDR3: CAWSPRDRGLSGNQPQHF. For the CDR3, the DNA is TGTGCCTGGAGTCCCCGGGACAGGGGGCTGAGTGGCAATCAGCCCCAGCATTTT.

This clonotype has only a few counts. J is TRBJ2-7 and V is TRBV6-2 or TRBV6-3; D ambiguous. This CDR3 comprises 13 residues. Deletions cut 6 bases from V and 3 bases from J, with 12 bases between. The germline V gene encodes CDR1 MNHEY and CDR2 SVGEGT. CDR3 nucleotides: TGTGCCAGCAGACCGACACGTATCTACGAGCAGTACTTC. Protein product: CASRPTRIYEQYF.

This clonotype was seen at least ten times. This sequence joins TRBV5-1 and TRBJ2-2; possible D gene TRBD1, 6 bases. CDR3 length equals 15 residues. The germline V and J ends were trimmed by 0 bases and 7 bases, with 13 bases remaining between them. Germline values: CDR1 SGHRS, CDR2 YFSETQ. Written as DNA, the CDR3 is TGCGCCAGCAGCTTGGCCGCAACAGGGCGCGGGGAGCTGTTTTTT. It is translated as CASSLAATGRGELFF.

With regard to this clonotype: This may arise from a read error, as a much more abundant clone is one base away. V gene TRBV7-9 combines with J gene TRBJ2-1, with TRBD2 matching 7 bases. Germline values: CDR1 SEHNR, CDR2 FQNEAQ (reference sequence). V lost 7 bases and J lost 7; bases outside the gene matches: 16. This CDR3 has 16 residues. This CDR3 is CASNSSGITPPNEQFF. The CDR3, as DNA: TGTGCCAGCAACTCCAGCGGGATTACTCCCCCTAATGAGCAGTTCTTC.

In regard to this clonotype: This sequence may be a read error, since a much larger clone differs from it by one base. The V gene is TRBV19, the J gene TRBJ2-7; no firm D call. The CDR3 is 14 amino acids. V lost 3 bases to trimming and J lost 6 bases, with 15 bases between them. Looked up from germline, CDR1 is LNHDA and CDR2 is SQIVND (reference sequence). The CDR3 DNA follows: TGTGCCAGTAGTATTACAAGAGGAGCCTGCGAGCAGTACTTC. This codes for CASSITRGACEQYF.

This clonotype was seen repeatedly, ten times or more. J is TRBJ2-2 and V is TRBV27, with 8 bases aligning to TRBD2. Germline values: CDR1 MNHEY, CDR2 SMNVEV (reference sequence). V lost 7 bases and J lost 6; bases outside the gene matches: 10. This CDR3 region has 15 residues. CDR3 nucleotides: TGTGCCAGCATATCGGGGGGGCCTCATGCCGGGGAGCTGTTTTTT. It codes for CASISGGPHAGELFF.